The T cell receptor beta chain described here comes from a study of monozygotic twins with inflammatory bowel disease. This CDR3 region has 11 residues. TCRdb reworked the 5' RACE reads into one entry per CDR3 protein, no DNA. The sample yields 140,000 to 150,000 distinct CDR3 sequences, of which the top ten take up 1% to 1.5%. Study-wide findings and caveats: Healthy twins showed more clonotype sharing with others than IBD patients, especially patients with disease activity.

Of note for this clonotype: As yet, its antigen is unknown.

Staff drew an approximately 2.6 ml blood sample from each donor. Sequenced sample: blood. The genes are TRBV12-3 or TRBV12-4 and TRBJ2-1; TCRdb outputs TRBD1, but without DNA this stays unchecked. This sequence originates from a human donor with ulcerative colitis or Crohn's disease, or a healthy co-twin of an affected twin (not recorded which). This CDR3 reads CASSLRGTSLF.